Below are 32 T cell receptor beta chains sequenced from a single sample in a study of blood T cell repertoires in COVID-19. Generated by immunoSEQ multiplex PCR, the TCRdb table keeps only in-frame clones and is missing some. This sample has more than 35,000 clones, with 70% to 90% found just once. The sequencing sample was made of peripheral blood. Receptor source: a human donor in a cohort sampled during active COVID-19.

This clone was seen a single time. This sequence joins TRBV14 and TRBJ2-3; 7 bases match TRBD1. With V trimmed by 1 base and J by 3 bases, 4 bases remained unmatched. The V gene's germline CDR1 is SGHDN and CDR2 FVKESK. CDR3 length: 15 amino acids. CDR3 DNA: TGTGCCAGCAGCCAAGCGACAGGGATAACAGATACGCAGTATTTT. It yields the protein CASSQATGITDTQYF.

The CDR3 sequence: CASSLDQAGLDEQFF. As DNA, the CDR3 is TGTGCCAGCAGCTTAGATCAAGCGGGGCTGGATGAGCAGTTCTTC. V and J are TRBV11-2 and TRBJ2-1; 7 bases map to TRBD2. CDR1 is SGHAT, CDR2 FQNNGV, per germline. J was trimmed by 8 bases and V by 0 bases; bases with no gene match: 7. The CDR3 covers 15 residues.

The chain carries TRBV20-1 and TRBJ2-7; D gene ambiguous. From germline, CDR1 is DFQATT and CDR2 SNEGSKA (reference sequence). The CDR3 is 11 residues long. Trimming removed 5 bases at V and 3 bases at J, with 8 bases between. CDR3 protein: CSAFYSYEQYF. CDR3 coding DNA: TGCAGTGCTTTCTACAGCTACGAGCAGTACTTC.

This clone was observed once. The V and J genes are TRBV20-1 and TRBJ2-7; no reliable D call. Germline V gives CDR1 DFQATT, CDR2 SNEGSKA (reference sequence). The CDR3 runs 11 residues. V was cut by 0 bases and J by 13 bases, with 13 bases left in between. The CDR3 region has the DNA TGCAGTGCTAGAGATGACTTTACGCTATACTTC. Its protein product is CSARDDFTLYF.

In nucleotides, the CDR3 is TGCGCCAGCAGCTTATTTTCCGGGTCCGGCACTGAAGCTTTCTTT. Translated, it gives CASSLFSGSGTEAFF. This chain links TRBV5-1 with TRBJ1-1, with no clear D. There are 15 residues in the CDR3. Trimming shortened V by 2 bases and J by 4 bases, and 15 bases separated the two germline ends. Germline V CDR1 and CDR2: SGHRS, YFSETQ.

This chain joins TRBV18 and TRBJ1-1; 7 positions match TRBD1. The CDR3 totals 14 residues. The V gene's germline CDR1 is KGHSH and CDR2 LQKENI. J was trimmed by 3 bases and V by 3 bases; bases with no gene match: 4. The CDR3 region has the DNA TGTGCCAGCTCACCTGCCGACAGGGACACTGAAGCTTTCTTT. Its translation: CASSPADRDTEAFF.

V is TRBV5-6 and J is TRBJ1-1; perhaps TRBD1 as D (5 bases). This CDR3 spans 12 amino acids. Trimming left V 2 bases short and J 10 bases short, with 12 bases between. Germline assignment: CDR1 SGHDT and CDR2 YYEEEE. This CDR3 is CASSFRDSGAFF. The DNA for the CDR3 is TGTGCCAGCAGCTTCAGGGATTCCGGAGCTTTCTTT.

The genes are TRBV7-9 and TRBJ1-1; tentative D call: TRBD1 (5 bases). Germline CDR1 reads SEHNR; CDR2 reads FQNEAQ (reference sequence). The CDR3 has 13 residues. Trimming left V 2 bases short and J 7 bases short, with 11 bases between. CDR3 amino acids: CASSLMTANEAFF. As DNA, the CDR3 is TGTGCCAGCAGCTTAATGACAGCTAATGAAGCTTTCTTT.

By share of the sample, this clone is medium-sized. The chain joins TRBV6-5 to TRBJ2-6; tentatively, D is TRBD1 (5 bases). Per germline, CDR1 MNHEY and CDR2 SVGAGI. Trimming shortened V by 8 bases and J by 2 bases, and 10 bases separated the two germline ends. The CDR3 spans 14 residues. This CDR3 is CASSTVPGANVLTF. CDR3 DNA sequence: TGTGCCAGCTCGACAGTCCCTGGGGCCAACGTCCTGACTTTC.

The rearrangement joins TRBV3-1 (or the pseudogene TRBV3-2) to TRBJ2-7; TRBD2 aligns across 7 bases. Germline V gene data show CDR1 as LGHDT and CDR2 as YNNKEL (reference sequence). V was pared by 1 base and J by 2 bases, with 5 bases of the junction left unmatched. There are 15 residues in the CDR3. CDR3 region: CASSQVLARAYEQYF. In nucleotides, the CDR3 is TGTGCCAGCAGCCAAGTACTAGCGCGTGCCTACGAGCAGTACTTC.

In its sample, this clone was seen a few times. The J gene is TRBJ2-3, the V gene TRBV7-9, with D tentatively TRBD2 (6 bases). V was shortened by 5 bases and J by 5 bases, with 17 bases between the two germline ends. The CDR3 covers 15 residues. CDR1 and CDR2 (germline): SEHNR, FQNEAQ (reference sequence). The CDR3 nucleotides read TGTGCCAGCAGCCGCCCGCCGGGGGAGGTAGATACGCAGTATTTT. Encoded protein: CASSRPPGEVDTQYF.

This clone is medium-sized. Here the CDR3 DNA reads TGTGCCAGCAGCTTGGCACAGAATGAAAAACTGTTTTTT. It yields the protein CASSLAQNEKLFF. The V and J genes are TRBV5-5 and TRBJ1-4; D gene ambiguous. With 0 bases removed from V and 5 bases from J, the gap between germline ends came to 5 bases. Germline CDR1 SGHKS, CDR2 YYEKEE (reference sequence). This CDR3 is built from 13 residues.

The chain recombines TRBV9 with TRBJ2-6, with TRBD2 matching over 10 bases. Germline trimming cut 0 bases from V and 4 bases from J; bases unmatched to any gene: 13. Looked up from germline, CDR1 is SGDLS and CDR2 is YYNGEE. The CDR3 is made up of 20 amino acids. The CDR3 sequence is CASSVGASGGAPAGANVLTF. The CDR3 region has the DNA TGTGCCAGCAGCGTAGGAGCTAGCGGGGGCGCCCCGGCCGGGGCCAACGTCCTGACTTTC.

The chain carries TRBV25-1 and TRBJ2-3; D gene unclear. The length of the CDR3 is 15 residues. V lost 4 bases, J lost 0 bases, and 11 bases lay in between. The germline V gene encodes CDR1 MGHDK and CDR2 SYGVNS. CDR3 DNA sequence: TGTGCCAGCAGTGCGTCAGGCACTAGCACAGATACGCAGTATTTT. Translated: CASSASGTSTDTQYF. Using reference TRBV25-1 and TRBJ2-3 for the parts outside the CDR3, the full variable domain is EADIYQTPRYLVIGTGKKITLECSQTMGHDKMYWYQQDPGMELHLIHYSYGVNSTEKGDLSSESTVSRIRTEHFPLTLESARPSHTSQYLCASSASGTSTDTQYFGPGTRLTVL.

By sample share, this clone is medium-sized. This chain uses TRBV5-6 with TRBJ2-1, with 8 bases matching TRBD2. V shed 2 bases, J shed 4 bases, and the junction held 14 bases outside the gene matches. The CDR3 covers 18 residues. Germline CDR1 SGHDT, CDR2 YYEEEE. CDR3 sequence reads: CASSFSGAKRGLYNEQFF. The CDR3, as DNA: TGTGCCAGCAGCTTTTCCGGCGCGAAGCGGGGGTTGTACAATGAGCAGTTCTTC.

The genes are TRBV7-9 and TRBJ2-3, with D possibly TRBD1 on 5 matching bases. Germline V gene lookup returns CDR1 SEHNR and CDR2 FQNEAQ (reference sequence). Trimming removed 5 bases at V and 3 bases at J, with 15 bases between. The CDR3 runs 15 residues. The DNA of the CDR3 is TGTGCCAGCAGCCCCCCAGGGCGGTCGACAGATACGCAGTATTTT. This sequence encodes CASSPPGRSTDTQYF.

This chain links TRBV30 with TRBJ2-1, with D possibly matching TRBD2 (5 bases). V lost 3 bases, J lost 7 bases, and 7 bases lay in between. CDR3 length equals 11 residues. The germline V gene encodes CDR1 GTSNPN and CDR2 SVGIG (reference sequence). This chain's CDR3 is CAWRRVNEQFF. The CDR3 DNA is TGTGCCTGGAGGCGGGTGAATGAGCAGTTCTTC.

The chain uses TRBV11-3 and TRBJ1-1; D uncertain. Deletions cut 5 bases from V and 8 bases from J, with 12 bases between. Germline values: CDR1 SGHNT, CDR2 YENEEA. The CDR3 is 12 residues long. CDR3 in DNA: TGTGCCAGCAGCCCCCCTCGGGGAGAAGCTTTCTTT. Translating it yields CASSPPRGEAFF.

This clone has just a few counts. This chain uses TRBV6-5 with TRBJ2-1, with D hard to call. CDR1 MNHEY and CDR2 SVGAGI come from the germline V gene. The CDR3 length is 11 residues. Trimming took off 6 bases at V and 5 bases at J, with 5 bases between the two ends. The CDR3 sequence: CASRANNEQFF. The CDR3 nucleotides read TGTGCCAGCAGAGCAAACAATGAGCAGTTCTTC.

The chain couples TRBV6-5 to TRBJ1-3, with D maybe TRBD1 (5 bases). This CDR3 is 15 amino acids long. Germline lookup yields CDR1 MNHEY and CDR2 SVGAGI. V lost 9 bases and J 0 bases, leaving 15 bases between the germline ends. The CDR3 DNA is TGTGCCAGTGAACCCGATGGGGCCTCTGGAAACACCATATATTTT. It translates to CASEPDGASGNTIYF.

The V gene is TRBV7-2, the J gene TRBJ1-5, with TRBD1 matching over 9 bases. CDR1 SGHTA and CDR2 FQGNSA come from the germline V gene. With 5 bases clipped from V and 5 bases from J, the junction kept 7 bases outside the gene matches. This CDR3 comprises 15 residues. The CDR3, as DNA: TGTGCCAGCAGCAAAACAGGGGGCTACGATCAGCCCCAGCATTTT. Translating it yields CASSKTGGYDQPQHF.

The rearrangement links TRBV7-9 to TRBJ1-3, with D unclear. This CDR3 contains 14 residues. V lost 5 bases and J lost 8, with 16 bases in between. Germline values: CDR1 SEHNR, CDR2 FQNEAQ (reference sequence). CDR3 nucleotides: TGTGCCAGCAGCACTAACCCCCCGGCGGACACCATATATTTT. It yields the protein CASSTNPPADTIYF.

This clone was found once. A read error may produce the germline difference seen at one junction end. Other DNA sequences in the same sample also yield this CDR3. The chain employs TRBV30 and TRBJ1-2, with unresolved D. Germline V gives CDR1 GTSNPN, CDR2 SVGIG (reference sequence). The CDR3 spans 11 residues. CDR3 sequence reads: CAWTVNYGYTF. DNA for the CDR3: TGTGCCTGGACAGTCAACTATGGTTACACCTTC.

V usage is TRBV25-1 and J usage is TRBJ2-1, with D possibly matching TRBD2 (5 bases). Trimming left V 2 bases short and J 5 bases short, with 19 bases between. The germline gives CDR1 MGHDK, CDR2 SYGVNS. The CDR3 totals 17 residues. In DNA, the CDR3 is TGTGCCAGCAGTGAAGTTTATCGGTTTGGAGGAAACAATGAGCAGTTCTTC. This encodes CASSEVYRFGGNNEQFF.

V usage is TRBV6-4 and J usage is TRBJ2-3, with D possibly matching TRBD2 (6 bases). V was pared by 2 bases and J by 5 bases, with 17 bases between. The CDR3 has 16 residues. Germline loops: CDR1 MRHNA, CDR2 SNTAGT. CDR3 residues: CASSDGAAGGRDTQYF. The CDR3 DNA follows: TGTGCCAGCAGTGACGGAGCGGCCGGGGGTAGAGATACGCAGTATTTT.

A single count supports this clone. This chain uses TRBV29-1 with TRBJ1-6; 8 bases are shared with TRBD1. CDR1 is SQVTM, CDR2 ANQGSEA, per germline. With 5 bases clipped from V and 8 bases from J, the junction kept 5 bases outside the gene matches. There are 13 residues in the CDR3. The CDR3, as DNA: TGCAGCGTTTCAGGGGGCGACGATTCACCCCTCCACTTT. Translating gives CSVSGGDDSPLHF.

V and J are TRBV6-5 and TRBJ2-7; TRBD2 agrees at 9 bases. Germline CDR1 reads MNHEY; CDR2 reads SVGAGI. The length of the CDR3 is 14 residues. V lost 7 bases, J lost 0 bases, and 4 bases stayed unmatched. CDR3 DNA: TGTGCCAGCATAAGCGGGAGGAACTCCTACGAGCAGTACTTC. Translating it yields CASISGRNSYEQYF.

The CDR3 loop reads CASSLVDRGNTEAFF. In nucleotides, the CDR3 is TGCGCCAGCAGCTTGGTAGACAGGGGTAACACTGAAGCTTTCTTT. This chain uses TRBV5-1 with TRBJ1-1, with TRBD1 matching over 8 bases. This CDR3 contains 15 residues. Germline assignment: CDR1 SGHRS and CDR2 YFSETQ. The V segment lost 0 bases and the J segment 2 bases; nucleotides outside the gene matches: 3.

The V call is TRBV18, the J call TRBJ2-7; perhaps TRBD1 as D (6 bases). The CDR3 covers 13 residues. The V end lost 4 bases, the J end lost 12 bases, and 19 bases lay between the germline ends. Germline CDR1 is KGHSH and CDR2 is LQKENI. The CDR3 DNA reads TGTGCCAGCTCACTAACCCCTCCGGGGACACCGTACTTC. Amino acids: CASSLTPPGTPYF.

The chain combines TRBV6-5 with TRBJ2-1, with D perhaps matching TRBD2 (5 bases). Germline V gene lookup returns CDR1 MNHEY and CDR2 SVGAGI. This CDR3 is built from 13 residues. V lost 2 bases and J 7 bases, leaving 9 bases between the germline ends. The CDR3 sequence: CASSYDGENEQFF. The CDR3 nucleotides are TGTGCCAGCAGTTACGACGGGGAGAATGAGCAGTTCTTC.

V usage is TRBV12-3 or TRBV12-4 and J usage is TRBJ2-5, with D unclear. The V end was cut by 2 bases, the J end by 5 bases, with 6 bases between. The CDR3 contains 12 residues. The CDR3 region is CASSLSLETQYF. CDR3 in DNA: TGTGCCAGCAGTTTATCTTTGGAGACCCAGTACTTC.

CDR3 sequence (DNA): TGTGCCAGCAGTTTATCGGCTTCAGAGACCCAGTACTTC. This translates into CASSLSASETQYF. The rearrangement links TRBV27 to TRBJ2-5; D unresolved. The CDR3 runs to 13 residues. V lost 0 bases and J lost 4, with 6 bases in between. From germline, CDR1 is MNHEY and CDR2 SMNVEV (reference sequence).